The clone carrying this T cell receptor (beta chain) was counted many times. Its antigen is unknown. TCR beta CDR3 regions were amplified from RNA transcripts. First-round RT-PCR with HTBI primers amplified the TCR CDR3 region. TCRdb re-called the multiplex PCR reads through MiXCR, storing one row per CDR3 protein. The sample contains roughly 380,000 distinct CDR3 sequences, approximately 14% of which appear only once. The study defined stable Graves' hyperthyroidism as no ophthalmopathy progression within 18 months. The sample comes from a study of T cells in Graves' hyperthyroidism and ophthalmopathy. Study-level findings and limits: Most thyroid clonotypes that were expanded above 0.001 also turned up in blood.

Trimming shortened V by 7 bases and J by 3 bases, and 22 bases separated the two germline ends. CDR1 MDHEN and CDR2 SYDVKM come from the germline V gene. This CDR3 has 17 amino acids. The receptor's source is an older woman with Graves' hyperthyroidism. The sample consisted of blood. The chain links TRBV28 to TRBJ2-1; possible D gene TRBD2, 6 bases. The CDR3 loop reads CASTLGGWRDLYNEQFF. The CDR3 nucleotides read TGTGCCAGCACTCTGGGAGGATGGCGGGACCTCTACAATGAGCAGTTCTTC.